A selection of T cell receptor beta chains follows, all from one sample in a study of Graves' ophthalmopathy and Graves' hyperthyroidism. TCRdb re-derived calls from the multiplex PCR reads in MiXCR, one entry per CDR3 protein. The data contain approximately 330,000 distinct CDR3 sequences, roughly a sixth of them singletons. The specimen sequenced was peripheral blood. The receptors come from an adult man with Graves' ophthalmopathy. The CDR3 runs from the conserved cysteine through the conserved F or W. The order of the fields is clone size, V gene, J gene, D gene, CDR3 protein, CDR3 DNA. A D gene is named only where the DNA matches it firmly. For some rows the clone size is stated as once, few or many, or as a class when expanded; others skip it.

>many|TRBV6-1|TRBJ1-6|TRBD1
CASSGRQGRYSPLHF
TGTGCCAGCAGTGGACGACAGGGGCGGTATTCACCCCTCCACTTT
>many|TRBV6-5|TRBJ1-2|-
CASSYSGGRGYGYTF
TGTGCCAGCAGTTACTCCGGGGGAAGAGGCTATGGCTACACCTTC
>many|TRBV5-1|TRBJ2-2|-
CASSRPENTGELFF
TGCGCCAGCAGCCGACCCGAGAACACCGGGGAGCTGTTTTTT
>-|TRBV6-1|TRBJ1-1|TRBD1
CASSDWTGFGTEAFF
TGTGCCAGCAGTGACTGGACAGGGTTCGGCACTGAAGCTTTCTTT
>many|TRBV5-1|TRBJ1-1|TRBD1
CASSLQPGGTNTEAFF
TGCGCCAGCAGCTTGCAGCCAGGGGGAACGAACACTGAAGCTTTCTTT
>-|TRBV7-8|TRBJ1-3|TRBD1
CASSLRAQGENTIFF
TGTGCCAGCAGCTTACGGGCACAGGGGGAAAACACCATATTTTTT
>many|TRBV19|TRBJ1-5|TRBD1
CASSTRRQGRYQPQHF
TGTGCCAGTAGTACCCGGCGACAGGGAAGGTATCAGCCCCAGCATTTT
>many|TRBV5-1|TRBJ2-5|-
CASSLHGAEETQYF
TGCGCCAGCAGCTTGCACGGGGCCGAAGAGACCCAGTACTTC
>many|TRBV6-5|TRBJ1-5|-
CASSYSRGAGNQPQHF
TGTGCCAGCAGTTACTCCCGGGGGGCTGGGAATCAGCCCCAGCATTTT
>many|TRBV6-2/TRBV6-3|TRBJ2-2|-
CASSYSAGRQNSGELFF
TGTGCCAGCAGTTACTCGGCCGGGCGTCAGAACTCCGGGGAGCTGTTTTTT
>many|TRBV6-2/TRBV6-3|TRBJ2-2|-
CASSYQTSYTGELFF
TGTGCCAGCAGTTACCAAACCAGTTACACCGGGGAGCTGTTTTTT
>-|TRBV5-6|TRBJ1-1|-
CASSLVGHPEAFF
TGTGCCAGCAGCTTGGTCGGGCACCCTGAAGCTTTCTTT
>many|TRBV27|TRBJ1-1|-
CASSHDNPHTEAFF
TGTGCCAGCAGCCACGACAACCCCCACACTGAAGCTTTCTTT
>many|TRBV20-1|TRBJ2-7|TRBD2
CSANSGDSYEQYF
TGCAGTGCTAATAGCGGGGACTCCTACGAGCAGTACTTC
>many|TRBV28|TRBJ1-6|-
CASSPHSPLHF
TGTGCCAGCAGCCCCCATTCACCCCTCCACTTT
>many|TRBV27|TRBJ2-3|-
CASSRRTSTDTQYF
TGTGCCAGCAGTAGGAGGACCAGCACAGATACGCAGTATTTT
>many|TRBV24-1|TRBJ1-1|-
CATSDTTGPNTEAFF
TGTGCCACCAGTGACACGACAGGACCTAACACTGAAGCTTTCTTT
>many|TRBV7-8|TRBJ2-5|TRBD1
CASSLPRQGAVHQETQYF
TGTGCCAGCAGCTTACCACGACAGGGGGCTGTACACCAAGAGACCCAGTACTTC
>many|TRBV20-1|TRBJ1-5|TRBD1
CSARPGQNQPQHF
TGCAGTGCTAGACCGGGACAGAATCAGCCCCAGCATTTT
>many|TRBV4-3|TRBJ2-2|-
CASSYGQGNTGELFF
TGCGCCAGCAGTTACGGCCAGGGGAACACCGGGGAGCTGTTTTTT
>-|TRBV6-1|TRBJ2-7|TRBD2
CASSEGASGTYEQYF
TGTGCCAGCAGTGAAGGTGCTAGCGGAACCTACGAGCAGTACTTC
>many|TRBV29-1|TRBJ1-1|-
CSVEDLRNTEAFF
TGCAGCGTTGAAGATCTCAGAAACACTGAAGCTTTCTTT
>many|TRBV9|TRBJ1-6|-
CASRRGGYNSPLHF
TGTGCCAGCAGGCGGGGCGGATATAATTCACCCCTCCACTTT
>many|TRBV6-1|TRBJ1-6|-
CASSESPQRDSPLHF
TGTGCCAGCAGTGAATCTCCCCAACGCGATTCACCCCTCCACTTT
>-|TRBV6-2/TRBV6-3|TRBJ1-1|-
CASSTGGRGTEAFF
TGTGCCAGCAGTACGGGTGGTAGGGGCACTGAAGCTTTCTTT
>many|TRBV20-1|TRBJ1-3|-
CSATGSSGNTIYF
TGCAGTGCAACTGGGAGCTCTGGAAACACCATATATTTT
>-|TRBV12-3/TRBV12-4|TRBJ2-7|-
CASSYRTTYEQYF
TGTGCCAGCAGTTACAGGACGACCTACGAGCAGTACTTC
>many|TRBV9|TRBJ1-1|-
CASSTRGGNTEAFF
TGTGCCAGCAGCACCCGCGGCGGGAACACTGAAGCTTTCTTT
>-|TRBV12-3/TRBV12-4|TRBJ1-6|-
CASSLLRGDNSPLHF
TGTGCCAGCAGTTTGCTGAGGGGGGATAATTCACCCCTCCACTTT
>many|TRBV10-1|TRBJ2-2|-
CASSPNKGPTGELFF
TGCGCCAGCAGTCCAAATAAAGGTCCCACCGGGGAGCTGTTTTTT
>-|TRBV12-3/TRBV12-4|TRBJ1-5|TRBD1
CASRSTGAPNQPQHF
TGTGCCAGCAGGTCCACAGGGGCACCCAATCAGCCCCAGCATTTT
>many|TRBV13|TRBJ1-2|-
CASSLMRQRDYGYTF
TGTGCCAGCAGCTTAATGCGACAGCGAGACTATGGCTACACCTTC
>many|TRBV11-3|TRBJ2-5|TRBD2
CASSRGGGQETQYF
TGTGCCAGCAGCCGAGGCGGGGGACAAGAGACCCAGTACTTC
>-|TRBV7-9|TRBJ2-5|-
CASSRPEGGETQYF
TGTGCCAGCAGCCGCCCGGAAGGAGGAGAGACCCAGTACTTC
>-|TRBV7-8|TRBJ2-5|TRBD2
CASSGGLAGRETQYF
TGTGCCAGCAGCGGAGGACTAGCGGGGCGAGAGACCCAGTACTTC
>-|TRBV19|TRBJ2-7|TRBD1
CASSDPGQGSYEQYF
TGTGCCAGTAGTGATCCGGGACAGGGGTCTTACGAGCAGTACTTC
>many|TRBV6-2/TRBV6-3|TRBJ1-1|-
CASSYSGTSSAFF
TGTGCCAGCAGTTACTCTGGGACGAGTTCGGCTTTCTTT
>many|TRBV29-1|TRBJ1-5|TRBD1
CSVAGGLNQPQHF
TGCAGCGTTGCAGGGGGTCTGAATCAGCCCCAGCATTTT
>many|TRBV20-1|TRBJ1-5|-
CSAHSTGIGNQPQHF
TGCAGTGCCCACTCAACAGGGATCGGTAATCAGCCCCAGCATTTT
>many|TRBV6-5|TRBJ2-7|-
CASSYSEDYEQYF
TGTGCCAGCAGTTACTCAGAGGACTACGAGCAGTACTTC
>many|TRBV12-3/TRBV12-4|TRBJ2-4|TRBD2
CASSPGGAKNIQYF
TGTGCCAGCAGTCCGGGGGGAGCCAAAAACATTCAGTACTTC
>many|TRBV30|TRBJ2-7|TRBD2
CAWSGLAGGDRYF
TGTGCCTGGAGTGGTCTAGCGGGAGGGGATCGGTACTTC
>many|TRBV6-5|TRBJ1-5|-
CASSNVRGVNNQPQHF
TGTGCCAGCAGTAACGTTCGGGGGGTAAACAATCAGCCCCAGCATTTT
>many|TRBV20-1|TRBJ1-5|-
CSARAGRGYSNQPQHF
TGCAGTGCTAGGGCCGGTAGGGGTTATAGCAATCAGCCCCAGCATTTT
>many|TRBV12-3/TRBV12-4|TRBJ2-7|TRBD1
CASSPSDRGYEQYF
TGTGCCAGCAGCCCCTCTGACAGGGGTTACGAGCAGTACTTC
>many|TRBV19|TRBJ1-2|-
CASSIGRTVHGYTF
TGTGCCAGTAGTATTGGTCGGACAGTACATGGCTACACCTTC
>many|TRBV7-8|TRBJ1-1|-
CASSYNHHLMNTEAFF
TGTGCCAGCAGTTACAACCACCACCTCATGAACACTGAAGCTTTCTTT
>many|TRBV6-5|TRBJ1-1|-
CASSYSVAGSKAFF
TGTGCCAGCAGTTACTCGGTGGCAGGGAGTAAAGCTTTCTTT
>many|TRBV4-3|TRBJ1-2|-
CASSQDLGADGYTF
TGCGCCAGCAGCCAAGATCTAGGGGCTGATGGCTACACCTTC
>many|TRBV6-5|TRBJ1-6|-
CASSTSWVEPLHF
TGTGCCAGCAGTACCTCGTGGGTGGAGCCCCTCCACTTT
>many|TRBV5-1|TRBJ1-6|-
CASSLAEAWGNSYNSPLHF
TGCGCCAGCAGCTTGGCCGAGGCCTGGGGGAACTCCTATAATTCACCCCTCCACTTT
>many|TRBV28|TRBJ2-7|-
CASSSGDHEQYF
TGTGCCAGCAGTTCCGGGGACCACGAGCAGTACTTC
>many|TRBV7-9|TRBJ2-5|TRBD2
CASSLTSMGLAGVVETQYF
TGTGCCAGCAGCTTAACATCCATGGGACTAGCGGGAGTAGTGGAGACCCAGTACTTC